This is a list of T cell receptor beta chains from one sample in a study of cytomegalovirus exposure and HLA in healthy donors. Sequencing was performed with immunoSEQ multiplex PCR; in TCRdb, only in-frame clones are kept and a portion is missing. The profile shows 150,000 to 200,000 clones, approximately 84% of them singletons. Sequenced: PBMCs. These receptors came from a girl aged 10 to 17 in good health and CMV-seropositive. CDR3s include the opening cysteine and the closing phenylalanine or tryptophan. A D gene is named only where the DNA matches it firmly. The listing skips clone size in some rows; elsewhere it reads once, few, many or a size class.

TRBJ1-4 | TRBD1 | TRBV9 | few | CASSVGQGSEKLFF | TGTGCCAGCAGCGTAGGACAGGGGAGTGAAAAACTGTTTTTT
TRBJ1-1 | . | TRBV29-1 | . | CSVRQGDTEAFF | TGCAGCGTTAGGCAGGGTGACACTGAAGCTTTCTTT
TRBJ1-5 | . | TRBV7-9 | . | CASSSPGRPQHF | TGTGCCAGCAGCTCGCCGGGTAGGCCCCAGCATTTT
TRBJ1-4 | . | TRBV11-3 | . | CASSLDPPLLGVEEEKLFF | TGTGCCAGCAGCTTAGATCCCCCTTTACTGGGAGTCGAGGAGGAAAAACTGTTTTTT
TRBJ2-1 | . | TRBV7-3 | . | CASSLIFRGTYNEQFF | TGTGCCAGCAGCTTAATTTTCCGGGGGACCTACAATGAGCAGTTCTTC
TRBJ1-5 | TRBD1 | TRBV2 | . | CASTGQGIMYNQPQHF | TGTGCCAGCACTGGACAGGGGATTATGTACAATCAGCCCCAGCATTTT
TRBJ2-3 | . | TRBV27 | . | CASRGLGQTDTQYF | TGTGCCAGCAGGGGGCTTGGACAGACAGATACGCAGTATTTT
TRBJ2-7 | . | TRBV6-5 | . | CASSYSGQWTVGEQYF | TGTGCCAGCAGTTACTCGGGGCAGTGGACGGTCGGCGAGCAGTACTTC
TRBJ1-6 | TRBD1 | TRBV27 | . | CASSPGTGKSPLHF | TGTGCCAGCAGCCCAGGGACAGGGAAATCACCCCTCCACTTT
TRBJ1-2 | . | TRBV2 | . | CASSEDSYYGYTF | TGTGCCAGCAGTGAGGACAGCTACTATGGCTACACCTTC
TRBJ2-7 | . | TRBV19 | . | CASSSRVGGYEQYF | TGTGCCAGTAGTTCCAGGGTAGGAGGGTACGAGCAGTACTTC
TRBJ1-2 | . | TRBV29-1 | . | CSARSGVNYGYTF | TGCAGCGCTCGGTCCGGGGTGAACTATGGCTACACCTTC
TRBJ1-1 | . | TRBV12-5 | . | CASGIGQLSTEAFF | TGTGCTAGTGGGATAGGACAGCTTAGCACTGAAGCTTTCTTT
TRBJ2-7 | . | TRBV29-1 | . | CSVGNSYEQYF | TGCAGCGTGGGCAACTCCTACGAGCAGTACTTC
TRBJ1-1 | . | TRBV2 | . | CASVREQTPGDGTEAFF | TGTGCCAGCGTAAGGGAACAGACCCCAGGGGATGGCACTGAAGCCTTCTTT
TRBJ2-1 | . | TRBV27 | . | CASSLSGTYNEQFF | TGTGCCAGCAGTTTATCCGGGACCTACAATGAGCAGTTCTTC
TRBJ1-1 | . | TRBV5-4 | . | CASSHPGGWRDMNTEAFF | TGTGCCAGCAGCCACCCGGGAGGGTGGAGGGATATGAACACTGAAGCTTTCTTT
TRBJ1-4 | TRBD1 | TRBV5-6 | . | CASSLGGTGVGKLFF | TGTGCCAGCAGCTTGGGCGGGACAGGGGTAGGAAAACTGTTTTTT
TRBJ1-3 | . | TRBV14 | . | CASSQVAGGNGNTIYF | TGTGCCAGCAGCCAAGTTGCCGGGGGGAATGGAAACACCATATATTTT
TRBJ2-3 | . | TRBV9 | . | CASSAVGGGTDTQYF | TGTGCCAGCAGCGCGGTGGGGGGTGGCACAGATACGCAGTATTTT
TRBJ1-1 | TRBD1 | TRBV29-1 | once | CSVALDRASEAFF | TGCAGCGTAGCCCTAGACAGGGCATCTGAAGCTTTCTTT
TRBJ2-1 | TRBD2 | TRBV5-3 | . | CARSSTSGSSYNEQFF | TGTGCCAGAAGCTCGACTAGCGGGAGCTCCTACAATGAGCAGTTCTTC
TRBJ2-3 | TRBD2 | TRBV5-6 | . | CASSLEVAGSIDTQYF | TGTGCCAGCAGCTTGGAAGTAGCGGGGAGTATAGATACGCAGTATTTT
TRBJ1-4 | . | TRBV29-1 | . | CSVESGAKVASKGKLFF | TGCAGCGTTGAGTCAGGGGCGAAGGTAGCTTCTAAGGGAAAACTGTTTTTT
TRBJ2-5 | . | TRBV13 | . | CASSPPRGVEETQYF | TGTGCCAGCAGCCCACCCCGGGGAGTAGAGGAGACCCAGTACTTC
TRBJ1-1 | . | TRBV9 | few | CASSVGSNTEAFF | TGTGCCAGCAGCGTAGGCAGTAACACTGAAGCTTTCTTT
TRBJ2-7 | . | TRBV19 | . | CASSIAAGTTYEQYF | TGTGCCAGTAGTATAGCAGCCGGGACAACCTACGAGCAGTACTTC
TRBJ1-1 | TRBD1 | TRBV7-8 | . | CASSPGDRLNTEAFF | TGTGCCAGCAGCCCAGGGGACAGACTGAACACTGAAGCTTTCTTT
TRBJ2-3 | TRBD2 | TRBV10-1 | . | CASSVGTTPTTDTQYF | TGCGCCAGCAGTGTGGGGACTACTCCAACCACAGATACGCAGTATTTT
TRBJ1-2 | . | TRBV6-1 | few | CASSEMGAPGYGYTF | TGTGCCAGCAGTGAGATGGGGGCGCCGGGCTATGGCTACACCTTC
TRBJ2-5 | . | TRBV2 | . | CASTLQGRETQYF | TGTGCCAGCACCTTACAGGGCCGGGAGACCCAGTACTTC
TRBJ1-2 | . | TRBV5-6 | . | CASSFLDGRANYGYTF | TGTGCCAGCAGCTTTCTTGACGGCAGGGCTAACTATGGCTACACCTTC
TRBJ1-1 | . | TRBV5-6 | . | CASSLSDRDYTEAFF | TGTGCCAGCAGCTTGAGTGACAGAGATTACACTGAAGCTTTCTTT
TRBJ2-7 | TRBD1 | TRBV5-1 | . | CASSPRDSTYEQYF | TGCGCCAGCAGCCCCAGGGACAGTACCTACGAGCAGTACTTC
TRBJ2-7 | . | TRBV4-1 | . | CASSQALQYEQYF | TGCGCCAGCAGCCAAGCCCTACAGTACGAGCAGTACTTC
TRBJ2-2 | TRBD2 | TRBV18 | once | CASSRGGSITGELFF | TGTGCCAGCTCACGGGGCGGGAGCATCACCGGGGAGCTGTTTTTT
TRBJ1-3 | . | TRBV7-2 | . | CASSPQGSDGNTIYF | TGTGCCAGCAGCCCCCAGGGTTCTGACGGAAACACCATATATTTT
TRBJ2-1 | TRBD2 | TRBV29-1 | few | CSVRTSGNEQFF | TGCAGCGTCAGGACTAGCGGGAATGAGCAGTTCTTC
TRBJ2-7 | . | TRBV14 | . | CASSHRGGGRYEQYF | TGTGCCAGCAGCCACCGAGGTGGCGGAAGATACGAGCAGTACTTC
TRBJ1-5 | TRBD1 | TRBV19 | . | CASSTDPLQTGGTWQPQHF | TGTGCCAGTAGTACCGACCCCCTACAGACAGGGGGCACGTGGCAGCCCCAGCATTTT
TRBJ2-7 | . | TRBV6-1 | . | CASSGAGAGSYEQYF | TGTGCCAGCAGTGGAGCCGGCGCGGGATCCTACGAGCAGTACTTC
TRBJ1-5 | TRBD1 | TRBV6-1 | . | CASRGQGHQPQHF | TGTGCCAGCCGTGGACAGGGCCATCAGCCCCAGCATTTT
TRBJ1-3 | . | TRBV6-5 | . | CASSYSRAFSGNTIYF | TGTGCCAGCAGTTACTCGAGGGCTTTCTCTGGAAACACCATATATTTT
TRBJ2-2 | . | TRBV2 | . | CASSEGLILNTGELFF | TGTGCCAGCAGTGAGGGGCTAATCCTGAACACCGGGGAGCTGTTTTTT
TRBJ2-6 | . | TRBV7-9 | once | CASSTPGGFNGANVLTF | TGTGCCAGCAGCACCCCCGGCGGGTTTAACGGGGCCAACGTCCTGACTTTC
TRBJ1-1 | TRBD1 | TRBV10-2 | . | CASSDARYRGFGTEAFF | TGCGCCAGCAGTGATGCCCGGTACAGGGGATTTGGCACTGAAGCTTTCTTT
TRBJ2-7 | . | TRBV5-1 | . | CASSSGASAEQYF | TGCGCCAGCAGCTCAGGCGCGTCCGCCGAGCAGTACTTC
TRBJ2-7 | TRBD2 | TRBV15 | . | CATSRELKRGVPYEQYF | TGTGCCACCAGCAGAGAGCTCAAGCGGGGGGTTCCCTACGAGCAGTACTTC
TRBJ2-7 | . | TRBV19 | . | CASSMEVDRYEQYF | TGTGCCAGTAGTATGGAGGTAGATCGCTACGAGCAGTACTTC
TRBJ2-1 | . | TRBV27 | . | CASSSIRGKDYNEQFF | TGTGCCAGCAGTTCCATCAGGGGTAAGGACTACAATGAGCAGTTCTTC
TRBJ2-5 | . | TRBV7-2 | . | CASSARGGETQYF | TGTGCCAGCAGCGCCAGAGGGGGAGAGACCCAGTACTTC
TRBJ2-1 | . | TRBV4-2 | . | CASSQEHGSSYNEQFF | TGTGCCAGCAGCCAAGAGCACGGGAGCTCCTACAATGAGCAGTTCTTC
TRBJ2-4 | TRBD2 | TRBV7-9 | . | CASSYDLNGGSIQYF | TGTGCCAGCAGCTATGACTTGAACGGCGGGAGCATTCAGTACTTC
TRBJ2-4 | TRBD2 | TRBV27 | few | CASSPLTSGEGKNIQYF | TGTGCCAGCAGCCCTCTCACTAGCGGGGAAGGCAAAAACATTCAGTACTTC
TRBJ2-7 | TRBD2 | TRBV20-1 | . | CSAWGRGEQYF | TGCAGTGCTTGGGGGAGGGGCGAGCAGTACTTC
TRBJ2-2 | TRBD1 | TRBV30 | few | CAYISGDRGDFGELFF | TGTGCCTACATAAGCGGGGACAGGGGCGATTTCGGGGAGCTGTTTTTT
TRBJ1-1 | . | TRBV15 | . | CATSIRQGTEAFF | TGTGCCACCAGCATACGTCAGGGGACTGAAGCTTTCTTT
TRBJ1-2 | . | TRBV5-1 | . | CASREGVNYGYTF | TGCGCCAGCAGGGAAGGGGTGAATTATGGCTACACCTTC
TRBJ2-3 | TRBD2 | TRBV7-3 | few | CASSLGSLAGTDTQYF | TGTGCCAGCAGCTTAGGTTCTCTAGCGGGTACAGATACGCAGTATTTT
TRBJ1-2 | . | TRBV29-1 | . | CSVVGDGYTF | TGCAGCGTTGTAGGGGATGGCTACACCTTC